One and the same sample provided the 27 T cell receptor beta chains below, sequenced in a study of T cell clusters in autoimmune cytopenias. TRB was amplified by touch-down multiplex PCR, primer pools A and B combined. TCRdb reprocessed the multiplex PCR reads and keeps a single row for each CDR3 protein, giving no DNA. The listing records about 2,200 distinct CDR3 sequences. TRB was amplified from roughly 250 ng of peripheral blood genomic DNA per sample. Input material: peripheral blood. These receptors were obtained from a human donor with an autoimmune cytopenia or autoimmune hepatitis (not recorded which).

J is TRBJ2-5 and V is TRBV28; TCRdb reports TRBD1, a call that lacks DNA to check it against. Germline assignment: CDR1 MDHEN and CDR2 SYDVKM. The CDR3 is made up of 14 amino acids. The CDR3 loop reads CASSLFGPGETQYF. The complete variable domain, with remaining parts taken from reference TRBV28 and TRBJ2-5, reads DVKVTQSSRYLVKRTGEKVFLECVQDMDHENMFWYRQDPGLGLRLIYFSYDVKMKEKGDIPEGYSVSREKKERFSLILESASTNQTSMYLCASSLFGPGETQYFGPGTRLLVL.

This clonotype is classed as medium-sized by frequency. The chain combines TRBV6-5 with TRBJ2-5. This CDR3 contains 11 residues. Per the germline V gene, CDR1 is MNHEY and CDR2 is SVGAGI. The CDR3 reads CASSYSETQYF.

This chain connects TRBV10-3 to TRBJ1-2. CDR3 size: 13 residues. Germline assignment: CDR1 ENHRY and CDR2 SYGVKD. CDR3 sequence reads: CAISEVRNYGYTF.

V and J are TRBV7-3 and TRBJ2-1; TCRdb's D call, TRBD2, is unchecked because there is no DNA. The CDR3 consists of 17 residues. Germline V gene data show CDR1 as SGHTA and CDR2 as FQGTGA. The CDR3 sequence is CASSLRPLTSDHNEQFF.

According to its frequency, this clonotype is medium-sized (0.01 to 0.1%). The CDR3 sequence: CASRSSGVGRDEQFF. The chain links TRBV6-6 to TRBJ2-1; TCRdb outputs TRBD2, but without DNA this stays unchecked. Germline CDR1 is MNHNY and CDR2 is SVGAGI (reference sequence). The CDR3 has 15 amino acids.

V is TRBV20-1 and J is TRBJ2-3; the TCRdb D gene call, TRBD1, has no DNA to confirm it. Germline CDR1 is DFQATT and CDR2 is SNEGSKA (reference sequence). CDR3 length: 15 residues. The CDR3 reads CSARDRGAGADTQYF.

CDR3 sequence reads: CASSYVREQPQHF. V gene TRBV6-5 combines with J gene TRBJ1-5. Germline assignment: CDR1 MNHEY and CDR2 SVGAGI. The CDR3 spans 13 residues.

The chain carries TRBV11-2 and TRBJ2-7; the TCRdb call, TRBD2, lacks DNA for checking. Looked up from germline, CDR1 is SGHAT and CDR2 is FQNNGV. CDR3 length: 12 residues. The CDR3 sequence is CASSPEGPSQYF.

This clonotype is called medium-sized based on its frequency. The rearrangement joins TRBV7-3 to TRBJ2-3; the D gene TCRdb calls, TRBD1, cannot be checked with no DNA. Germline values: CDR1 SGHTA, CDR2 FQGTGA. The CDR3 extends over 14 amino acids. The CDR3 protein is CASSPGATTDTQYF.

The CDR3 sequence is CASSLGLDFSTDTQYF. The genes are TRBV7-9 and TRBJ2-3. The CDR3 runs to 16 residues. Germline CDR1 is SEHNR and CDR2 is FQNEAQ (reference sequence).

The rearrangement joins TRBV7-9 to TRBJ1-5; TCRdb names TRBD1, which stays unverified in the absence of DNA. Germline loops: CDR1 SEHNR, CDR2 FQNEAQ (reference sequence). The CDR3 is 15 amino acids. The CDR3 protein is CASSPGQGLNQPQHF.

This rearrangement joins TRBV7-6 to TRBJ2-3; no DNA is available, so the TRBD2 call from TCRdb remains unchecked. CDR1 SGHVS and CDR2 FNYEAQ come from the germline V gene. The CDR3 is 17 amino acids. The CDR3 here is CASSPRLAGEITDTQYF.

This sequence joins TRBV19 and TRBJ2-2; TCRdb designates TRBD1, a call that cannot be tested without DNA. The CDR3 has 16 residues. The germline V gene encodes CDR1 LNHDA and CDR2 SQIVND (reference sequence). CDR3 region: CASSIDAGVNTGELFF.

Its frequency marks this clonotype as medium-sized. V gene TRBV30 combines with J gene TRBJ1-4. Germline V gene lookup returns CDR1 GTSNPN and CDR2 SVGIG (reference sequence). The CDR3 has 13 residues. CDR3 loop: CAFNREGGEKLFF.

Here the CDR3 reads CASSYPGGRAGRNEAFF. The rearrangement joins TRBV6-6 to TRBJ1-1. The CDR3 length is 17 residues. Germline V lookup: CDR1 MNHNY, CDR2 SVGAGI (reference sequence).

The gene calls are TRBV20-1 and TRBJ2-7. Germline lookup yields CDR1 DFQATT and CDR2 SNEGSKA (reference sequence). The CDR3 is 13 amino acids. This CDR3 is CSARALARDEQYF.

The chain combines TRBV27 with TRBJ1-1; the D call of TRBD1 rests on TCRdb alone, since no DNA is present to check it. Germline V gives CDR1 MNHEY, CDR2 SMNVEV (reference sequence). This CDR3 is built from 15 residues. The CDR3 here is CASSTNRGKGTEAFF.

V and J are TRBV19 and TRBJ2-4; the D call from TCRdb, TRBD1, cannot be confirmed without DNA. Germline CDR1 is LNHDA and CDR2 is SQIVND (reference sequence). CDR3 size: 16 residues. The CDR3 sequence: CASSIGLGGSKNIQYF. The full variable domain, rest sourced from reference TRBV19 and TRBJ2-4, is DGGITQSPKYLFRKEGQNVTLSCEQNLNHDAMYWYRQDPGQGLRLIYYSQIVNDFQKGDIAEGYSVSREKKESFPLTVTSAQKNPTAFYLCASSIGLGGSKNIQYFGAGTRLSVL.

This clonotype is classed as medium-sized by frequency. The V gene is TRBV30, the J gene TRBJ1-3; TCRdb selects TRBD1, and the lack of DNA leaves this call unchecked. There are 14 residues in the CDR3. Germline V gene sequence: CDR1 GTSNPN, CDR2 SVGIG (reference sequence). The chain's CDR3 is CAWSIGQAGNTIYF.

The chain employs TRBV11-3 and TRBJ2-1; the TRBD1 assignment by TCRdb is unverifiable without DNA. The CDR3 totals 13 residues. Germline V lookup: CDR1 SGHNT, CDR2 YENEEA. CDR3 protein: CASSGGPYNEQFF.

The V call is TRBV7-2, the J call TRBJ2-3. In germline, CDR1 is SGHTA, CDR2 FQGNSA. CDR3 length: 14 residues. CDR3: CASSPRLTADTQYF.

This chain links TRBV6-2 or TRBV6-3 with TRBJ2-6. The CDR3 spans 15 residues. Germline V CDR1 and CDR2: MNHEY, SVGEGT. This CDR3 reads CASSSDPSGANVLTF.

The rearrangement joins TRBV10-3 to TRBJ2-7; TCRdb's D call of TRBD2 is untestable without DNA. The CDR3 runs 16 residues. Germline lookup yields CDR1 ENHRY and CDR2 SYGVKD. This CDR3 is CAISPGTSGTNIEQYF.

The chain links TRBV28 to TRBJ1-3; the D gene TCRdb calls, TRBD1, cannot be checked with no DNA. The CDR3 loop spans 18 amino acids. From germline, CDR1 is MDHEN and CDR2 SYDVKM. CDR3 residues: CASSQAGLSLGTGNTIYF. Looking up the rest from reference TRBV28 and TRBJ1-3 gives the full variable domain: DVKVTQSSRYLVKRTGEKVFLECVQDMDHENMFWYRQDPGLGLRLIYFSYDVKMKEKGDIPEGYSVSREKKERFSLILESASTNQTSMYLCASSQAGLSLGTGNTIYFGEGSWLTVV.

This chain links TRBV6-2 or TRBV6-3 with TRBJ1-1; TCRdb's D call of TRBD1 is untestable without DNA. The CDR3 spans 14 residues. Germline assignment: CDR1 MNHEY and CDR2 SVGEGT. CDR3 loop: CASSYHRGGTEAFF.

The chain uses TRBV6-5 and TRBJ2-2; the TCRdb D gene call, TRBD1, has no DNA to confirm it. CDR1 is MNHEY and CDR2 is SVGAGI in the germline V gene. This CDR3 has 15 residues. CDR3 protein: CASSDGTGDTGELFF.

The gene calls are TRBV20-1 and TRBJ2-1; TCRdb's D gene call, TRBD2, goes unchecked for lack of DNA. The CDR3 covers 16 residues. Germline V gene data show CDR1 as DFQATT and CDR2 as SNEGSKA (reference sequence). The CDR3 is CSARGEPTSGYNEQFF.